The rows below give T cell receptor beta chains drawn from one sample of a study of blood T cells in healthy people across ages. TCRdb analysed the 5' RACE reads with MiXCR anew, one entry per CDR3 protein. The data show around 700,000 distinct CDR3 sequences, just under 25% seen once. The data were also submitted as part of a second study, on T cells of mothers and their children.

Sequences were obtained from blood. The receptors originated from a boy aged 10-17 years in good health. The CDR3 runs from the conserved cysteine through the conserved F or W. The order of the fields is clone size, J gene, D gene, V gene, CDR3 protein, CDR3 DNA. A D gene is named only where the DNA matches it firmly. For some rows the clone size is stated as once, few or many, or as a class when expanded; others skip it.

abundance: few; j_gene: TRBJ2-1; d_gene: -; v_gene: TRBV10-3; CDR3aa: CAISEGFVGIIDNEQFF; CDR3nt: TGTGCCATCAGTGAGGGATTCGTCGGGATCATCGACAATGAGCAGTTCTTC
abundance: -; j_gene: TRBJ1-2; d_gene: -; v_gene: TRBV2; CDR3aa: CASSDATEFNYDYTF; CDR3nt: TGTGCCAGCAGTGATGCTACTGAATTTAACTATGACTACACCTTC
abundance: few; j_gene: TRBJ1-5; d_gene: TRBD1; v_gene: TRBV27; CDR3aa: CASSFGTGGGQPQHF; CDR3nt: TGTGCCAGCAGTTTTGGGACAGGGGGTGGTCAGCCCCAGCATTTT
abundance: -; j_gene: TRBJ2-1; d_gene: -; v_gene: TRBV13; CDR3aa: CASSQPLRRNERFF; CDR3nt: TGTGCCAGCAGTCAACCCCTCCGACGCAATGAGCGGTTCTTC
abundance: few; j_gene: TRBJ2-2; d_gene: -; v_gene: TRBV29-1; CDR3aa: CSVQQSNTGELFF; CDR3nt: TGCAGCGTCCAGCAATCGAACACCGGGGAGCTGTTTTTT
abundance: -; j_gene: TRBJ1-4; d_gene: TRBD1; v_gene: TRBV28; CDR3aa: CASSPRQGIYEKLFF; CDR3nt: TGTGCCAGCAGCCCCCGACAGGGGATTTATGAAAAACTGTTTTTT
abundance: -; j_gene: TRBJ2-5; d_gene: -; v_gene: TRBV12-3/TRBV12-4; CDR3aa: CASSLSPREETQYF; CDR3nt: TGTGCCAGCAGTCTATCGCCCAGGGAAGAGACCCAGTACTTC
abundance: few; j_gene: TRBJ1-3; d_gene: -; v_gene: TRBV7-2; CDR3aa: CASSSTGTASGNTIYF; CDR3nt: TGTGCCAGCAGCTCAACCGGGACGGCCTCTGGAAACACCATATATTTT
abundance: few; j_gene: TRBJ1-1; d_gene: -; v_gene: TRBV19; CDR3aa: CASSINRDTEAFF; CDR3nt: TGTGCCAGTAGTATAAACAGGGACACTGAAGCTTTCTTT
abundance: -; j_gene: TRBJ2-3; d_gene: TRBD2; v_gene: TRBV5-1; CDR3aa: CASSFNGREDTQYF; CDR3nt: TGCGCCAGCAGCTTTAACGGGAGGGAGGATACGCAGTATTTT
abundance: few; j_gene: TRBJ2-6; d_gene: TRBD2; v_gene: TRBV15; CDR3aa: CATSRHRLALAGANVLTF; CDR3nt: TGTGCCACCAGCAGACATAGACTAGCATTGGCTGGGGCCAACGTCCTGACTTTC
abundance: few; j_gene: TRBJ1-4; d_gene: TRBD1; v_gene: TRBV28; CDR3aa: CASSLLQGHEKLFF; CDR3nt: TGTGCCAGCAGTTTACTACAGGGGCATGAAAAACTGTTTTTT
abundance: -; j_gene: TRBJ2-7; d_gene: TRBD2; v_gene: TRBV7-9; CDR3aa: CASSQTSGLAAYEQYF; CDR3nt: TGTGCCAGCAGCCAGACGTCGGGACTAGCGGCTTACGAGCAGTACTTC
abundance: -; j_gene: TRBJ2-3; d_gene: TRBD2; v_gene: TRBV24-1; CDR3aa: CATSDLKRGRTDTQYF; CDR3nt: TGTGCCACCAGTGATTTGAAGCGGGGGCGCACAGATACGCAGTATTTT
abundance: few; j_gene: TRBJ2-7; d_gene: -; v_gene: TRBV15; CDR3aa: CATSGEQGGPYEQYF; CDR3nt: TGTGCCACCAGCGGGGAACAGGGAGGTCCCTACGAGCAGTACTTC
abundance: -; j_gene: TRBJ2-5; d_gene: -; v_gene: TRBV9; CDR3aa: CASSRQAGNQKETQYF; CDR3nt: TGTGCCAGCAGCAGGCAGGCCGGGAATCAAAAAGAGACCCAGTACTTC
abundance: -; j_gene: TRBJ1-1; d_gene: -; v_gene: TRBV9; CDR3aa: CASSPPESNTEAFF; CDR3nt: TGTGCCAGCAGCCCCCCCGAATCGAACACTGAAGCTTTCTTT
abundance: -; j_gene: TRBJ2-6; d_gene: -; v_gene: TRBV7-9; CDR3aa: CASSFEQGLSGANVLTF; CDR3nt: TGTGCCAGCAGCTTCGAACAGGGCCTTTCTGGGGCCAACGTCCTGACTTTC
abundance: few; j_gene: TRBJ2-1; d_gene: TRBD1; v_gene: TRBV5-1; CDR3aa: CASSIDRVVYNEQFF; CDR3nt: TGCGCCAGCAGCATCGACAGGGTCGTTTACAATGAGCAGTTCTTC
abundance: -; j_gene: TRBJ2-1; d_gene: TRBD2; v_gene: TRBV3-1; CDR3aa: CASSQASGSSDEQFF; CDR3nt: TGTGCCAGCAGCCAAGCTAGCGGGAGTAGCGATGAGCAGTTCTTC
abundance: -; j_gene: TRBJ2-2; d_gene: -; v_gene: TRBV19; CDR3aa: CASAQNGVTGELFF; CDR3nt: TGTGCCAGTGCACAAAATGGGGTCACCGGGGAGCTGTTTTTT
abundance: few; j_gene: TRBJ2-7; d_gene: TRBD2; v_gene: TRBV6-4; CDR3aa: CATSQRDSGGTAYEQYF; CDR3nt: TGTGCCACCTCCCAGCGCGATAGCGGGGGGACCGCCTACGAGCAGTACTTC
abundance: -; j_gene: TRBJ1-2; d_gene: -; v_gene: TRBV5-6; CDR3aa: CASSLAGLTFYGYTF; CDR3nt: TGTGCCAGCAGCTTGGCGGGACTGACATTCTATGGCTACACCTTC
abundance: few; j_gene: TRBJ2-1; d_gene: TRBD1; v_gene: TRBV14; CDR3aa: CASSRRGQRTSQLGNEQFF; CDR3nt: TGTGCCAGCAGCCGCAGGGGACAGCGGACGAGTCAGCTGGGCAATGAGCAGTTCTTC
abundance: few; j_gene: TRBJ2-2; d_gene: TRBD2; v_gene: TRBV7-7; CDR3aa: CVTRPRGGTGELFF; CDR3nt: TGTGTTACAAGGCCACGCGGGGGCACCGGGGAGCTGTTTTTT
abundance: few; j_gene: TRBJ2-1; d_gene: -; v_gene: TRBV7-8; CDR3aa: CASSLGRGAYNEQFF; CDR3nt: TGTGCCAGCAGCTTAGGGCGCGGGGCCTACAATGAGCAGTTCTTC
abundance: -; j_gene: TRBJ2-7; d_gene: -; v_gene: TRBV6-2/TRBV6-3; CDR3aa: CASSSFRYEQYF; CDR3nt: TGTGCCAGCAGTTCATTTCGGTACGAGCAGTACTTC
abundance: -; j_gene: TRBJ2-7; d_gene: -; v_gene: TRBV7-2; CDR3aa: CASSNHVSYEQYF; CDR3nt: TGTGCCAGCAGCAACCACGTCTCCTACGAGCAGTACTTC
abundance: few; j_gene: TRBJ2-3; d_gene: -; v_gene: TRBV6-1; CDR3aa: CASRPPSWDTQYF; CDR3nt: TGTGCCAGCAGACCCCCTAGTTGGGATACGCAGTATTTT
abundance: few; j_gene: TRBJ1-4; d_gene: -; v_gene: TRBV12-3/TRBV12-4; CDR3aa: CASRSNTGTPSETNEKLFF; CDR3nt: TGTGCCAGCAGGTCCAATACCGGGACGCCCTCGGAAACTAATGAAAAACTGTTTTTT
abundance: -; j_gene: TRBJ2-4; d_gene: -; v_gene: TRBV21-1; CDR3aa: CASSSPKRALAKNIQYF; CDR3nt: TGTGCCAGCAGCAGTCCCAAAAGGGCTCTAGCCAAAAACATTCAGTACTTC
abundance: few; j_gene: TRBJ2-7; d_gene: TRBD2; v_gene: TRBV5-5; CDR3aa: CASSLVGGGAYEQYF; CDR3nt: TGTGCCAGCAGCTTGGTTGGCGGGGGGGCGTACGAGCAGTACTTC
abundance: -; j_gene: TRBJ2-7; d_gene: -; v_gene: TRBV5-1; CDR3aa: CASSVPHSGDRSEQYF; CDR3nt: TGCGCCAGCAGCGTCCCTCACTCAGGGGACCGGTCCGAGCAGTACTTC
abundance: -; j_gene: TRBJ1-1; d_gene: -; v_gene: TRBV7-6; CDR3aa: CASSSDPWPSEAFF; CDR3nt: TGTGCCAGCAGCTCTGATCCATGGCCGTCCGAAGCTTTCTTT
abundance: -; j_gene: TRBJ1-5; d_gene: TRBD1; v_gene: TRBV7-8; CDR3aa: CASSLDQGGDNQPQHF; CDR3nt: TGTGCCAGCAGCTTAGATCAGGGGGGCGACAATCAACCCCAGCATTTT
abundance: -; j_gene: TRBJ1-5; d_gene: -; v_gene: TRBV28; CDR3aa: CASSEGPVQPQHF; CDR3nt: TGTGCCAGCAGTGAGGGACCGGTTCAGCCCCAGCATTTT
abundance: few; j_gene: TRBJ2-2; d_gene: TRBD1; v_gene: TRBV11-2; CDR3aa: CASSLGGGASGELFF; CDR3nt: TGTGCCAGCAGCTTAGGAGGGGGCGCGTCCGGGGAGCTGTTTTTT
abundance: few; j_gene: TRBJ1-2; d_gene: -; v_gene: TRBV6-5; CDR3aa: CASGRGGEGYTF; CDR3nt: TGTGCCAGCGGAAGGGGGGGAGAGGGCTACACCTTC
abundance: few; j_gene: TRBJ2-7; d_gene: -; v_gene: TRBV2; CDR3aa: CASDAFISSYEQYF; CDR3nt: TGTGCCAGCGACGCATTTATTAGCTCCTACGAGCAGTACTTC
abundance: -; j_gene: TRBJ2-5; d_gene: TRBD1; v_gene: TRBV27; CDR3aa: CASSLLGTATETQYF; CDR3nt: TGTGCCAGCAGTTTATTGGGGACAGCTACAGAGACCCAGTACTTC
abundance: many; j_gene: TRBJ2-1; d_gene: -; v_gene: TRBV12-3/TRBV12-4; CDR3aa: CASSFNLGGSSYNEQFF; CDR3nt: TGTGCCAGCAGTTTCAACCTCGGGGGTAGCTCCTACAATGAGCAGTTCTTC
abundance: -; j_gene: TRBJ1-1; d_gene: TRBD1; v_gene: TRBV20-1; CDR3aa: CSARATDRGNTEAFF; CDR3nt: TGCAGTGCTAGAGCCACCGACAGGGGAAACACTGAAGCTTTCTTT
abundance: few; j_gene: TRBJ2-2; d_gene: TRBD2; v_gene: TRBV5-1; CDR3aa: CASSLGTSGWTGELFF; CDR3nt: TGCGCCAGCAGCTTGGGGACTAGCGGCTGGACCGGGGAGCTGTTTTTT
abundance: -; j_gene: TRBJ2-2; d_gene: TRBD1; v_gene: TRBV7-9; CDR3aa: CASSWGQGVNTGELFF; CDR3nt: TGTGCCAGCAGCTGGGGACAGGGGGTAAACACCGGGGAGCTGTTTTTT
abundance: -; j_gene: TRBJ2-5; d_gene: -; v_gene: TRBV29-1; CDR3aa: CSVESREETQYF; CDR3nt: TGCAGCGTTGAATCCAGAGAAGAGACCCAGTACTTC
abundance: few; j_gene: TRBJ1-6; d_gene: -; v_gene: TRBV4-1; CDR3aa: CASSQVGPREGNSPLHF; CDR3nt: TGCGCCAGCAGCCAAGTAGGTCCCCGGGAAGGGAATTCACCCCTCCACTTT
abundance: -; j_gene: TRBJ2-2; d_gene: -; v_gene: TRBV2; CDR3aa: CASARLTGELFF; CDR3nt: TGTGCCAGCGCCAGGCTGACCGGGGAGCTGTTTTTT
abundance: -; j_gene: TRBJ2-1; d_gene: TRBD2; v_gene: TRBV7-3; CDR3aa: CASSLLPSGYNEQFF; CDR3nt: TGTGCCAGCAGCTTATTGCCTAGCGGTTACAATGAGCAGTTCTTC
abundance: -; j_gene: TRBJ2-7; d_gene: TRBD1; v_gene: TRBV6-5; CDR3aa: CASRDGTVLGEQYF; CDR3nt: TGTGCCAGCAGGGACGGGACAGTCCTAGGCGAGCAGTACTTC
abundance: -; j_gene: TRBJ2-1; d_gene: -; v_gene: TRBV7-9; CDR3aa: CASSLAPAQYNEQFF; CDR3nt: TGTGCCAGCAGCTTAGCGCCAGCGCAGTACAATGAGCAGTTCTTC
abundance: -; j_gene: TRBJ2-2; d_gene: -; v_gene: TRBV6-1; CDR3aa: CATNPPLSGGTGELFF; CDR3nt: TGTGCCACTAATCCCCCCCTTAGCGGTGGGACCGGGGAGCTGTTTTTT
abundance: -; j_gene: TRBJ1-5; d_gene: TRBD1; v_gene: TRBV28; CDR3aa: CASARVGGGVGQPQHF; CDR3nt: TGTGCCAGCGCGCGTGTTGGAGGGGGCGTCGGGCAGCCCCAGCATTTT
abundance: few; j_gene: TRBJ1-1; d_gene: -; v_gene: TRBV29-1; CDR3aa: CSVRRYRDTEAFF; CDR3nt: TGCAGCGTTAGACGGTACAGAGACACTGAAGCTTTCTTT